The 11 T cell receptor beta chains given below trace back to one sample, sequenced in a study of T cell responses to AZD1222 COVID-19 vaccine. Profiling relied on immunoSEQ multiplex PCR, and the TCRdb table lists in-frame clones only, not all of them. This sample has about 140,000 clones; roughly 92% occur once, and the top ten carry 3.5% to 4.5%. Material: peripheral blood, obtained 28 days after the second AZD1222 dose. The receptors shown here come from an adult who received the AZD1222 COVID-19 vaccine.

The chain is built from TRBV25-1 and TRBJ1-1, with D uncertain. The V gene lost 1 base and the J gene lost 1 base, with 10 bases spanning the gap. Germline V gene sequence: CDR1 MGHDK, CDR2 SYGVNS. This CDR3 has 15 residues. The CDR3 DNA reads as TGTGCCAGCAGTGAATCGACGGTAGGGAACACTGAAGCTTTCTTT. This gives the protein CASSESTVGNTEAFF.

The rearrangement uses TRBV14 and TRBJ2-7; D gene ambiguous. The germline V gene has CDR1 SGHDN and CDR2 FVKESK. V lost 1 base and J 4 bases, leaving 17 bases between the germline ends. CDR3 length: 16 amino acids. The CDR3 coding sequence is TGTGCCAGCAGCCAAGTTACGAGGAGTAGGAGATACGAGCAGTACTTC. Translation: CASSQVTRSRRYEQYF.

J is TRBJ2-6 and V is TRBV7-3; no definite D call. The CDR3 length is 15 residues. V was shortened by 3 bases and J by 0 bases, with 6 bases between the two germline ends. CDR1 and CDR2 from the germline V gene are SGHTA and FQGTGA. The CDR3 bases are TGTGCCAGCAGCTTCACCCTCTCTGGGGCCAACGTCCTGACTTTC. Protein product: CASSFTLSGANVLTF.

CDR3 amino acids: CASSPMGAATNEKLFF. CDR3 coding DNA: TGTGCCAGCAGCCCCATGGGGGCCGCAACTAATGAAAAACTGTTTTTT. The genes are TRBV27 and TRBJ1-4, with D perhaps TRBD1 (6 bases). The CDR3 contains 16 residues. Germline values: CDR1 MNHEY, CDR2 SMNVEV (reference sequence). Trimming took off 6 bases at V and 0 bases at J, with 14 bases between the two ends. The variable domain in full, with the rest retrieved from reference TRBV27 and TRBJ1-4, is EAQVTQNPRYLITVTGKKLTVTCSQNMNHEYMSWYRQDPGLGLRQIYYSMNVEVTDKGDVPEGYKVSRKEKRNFPLILESPSPNQTSLYFCASSPMGAATNEKLFFGSGTQLSVL.

This clone was seen just once. The genes are TRBV3-1 (or the pseudogene TRBV3-2) and TRBJ2-6; 9 positions match TRBD1. The CDR3 length is 16 residues. From germline, CDR1 is LGHDT and CDR2 YNNKEL (reference sequence). V trimming: 5 bases; J trimming: 2 bases; junction bases outside the gene matches: 4. Here the CDR3 reads CASSNRDRAGANVLTF. The CDR3 DNA sequence: TGTGCCAGCAGCAACCGGGACAGGGCTGGGGCCAACGTCCTGACTTTC.

The chain has TRBV6-6 and TRBJ2-3; D remains ambiguous. The length of the CDR3 is 13 residues. The V end was cut by 0 bases, the J end by 4 bases, with 5 bases between. The germline gives CDR1 MNHNY, CDR2 SVGAGI (reference sequence). The CDR3 DNA reads as TGTGCCAGCAGTTACTCGAAGCCAGATACGCAGTATTTT. Translated: CASSYSKPDTQYF.

The V gene is TRBV2, the J gene TRBJ2-1; D not resolved. Trimming stripped 7 bases from V and 5 bases from J, with 12 bases between. The CDR3 sequence is 13 residues long. Per germline, CDR1 SNHLY and CDR2 FYNNEI. Here the CDR3 reads CASIRVRDNEQFF. The CDR3 DNA sequence: TGTGCCAGCATCCGAGTTAGAGACAATGAGCAGTTCTTC.

This rearrangement joins TRBV19 to TRBJ1-1; D may be TRBD1 (6 bases). Germline-derived CDR1 and CDR2 are LNHDA and SQIVND (reference sequence). This CDR3 comprises 17 residues. V was clipped by 2 bases and J by 5 bases, with 21 bases between them. CDR3 DNA: TGTGCCAGTAGTATACTCCGGGACGGGGGCTCGGGGACTGAAGCTTTCTTT. Amino acids: CASSILRDGGSGTEAFF.

The chain is built from TRBV30 and TRBJ1-1; the match to TRBD1 covers 7 bases. Trimming at V came to 8 bases and at J to 0 bases, leaving 6 bases not matched to a gene. Germline CDR1 and CDR2: GTSNPN and SVGIG (reference sequence). CDR3 length: 13 amino acids. The CDR3 region is CAQTRGMNTEAFF. For the CDR3, the DNA is TGTGCCCAGACCAGGGGGATGAACACTGAAGCTTTCTTT. Complete variable domain (other parts from reference TRBV30 and TRBJ1-1): SQTIHQWPATLVQPVGSPLSLECTVEGTSNPNLYWYRQAAGRGLQLLFYSVGIGQISSEVPQNLSASRPQDRQFILSSKKLLLSDSGFYLCAQTRGMNTEAFFGQGTRLTVV.

Written as DNA, the CDR3 is TGTGCCAGCCACCCGGGGGAGCTGTTTTTT. Its protein product is CASHPGELFF. This chain uses TRBV11-2 with TRBJ2-2; D is unresolved. CDR1 and CDR2 from the germline V gene are SGHAT and FQNNGV. Between the trimmed V and J ends, which lost 8 bases and 8 bases, there was a span of 6 bases. CDR3 length: 10 residues.

J is TRBJ1-2 and V is TRBV19, with D maybe TRBD1 (5 bases). CDR3 size: 13 residues. The germline V gene encodes CDR1 LNHDA and CDR2 SQIVND (reference sequence). V dropped 5 bases and J dropped 1 base, with 8 bases sitting between them. The CDR3 coding sequence is TGTGCCAGTAGTTATAGGGGTAACTATGGCTACACCTTC. Translating it yields CASSYRGNYGYTF.